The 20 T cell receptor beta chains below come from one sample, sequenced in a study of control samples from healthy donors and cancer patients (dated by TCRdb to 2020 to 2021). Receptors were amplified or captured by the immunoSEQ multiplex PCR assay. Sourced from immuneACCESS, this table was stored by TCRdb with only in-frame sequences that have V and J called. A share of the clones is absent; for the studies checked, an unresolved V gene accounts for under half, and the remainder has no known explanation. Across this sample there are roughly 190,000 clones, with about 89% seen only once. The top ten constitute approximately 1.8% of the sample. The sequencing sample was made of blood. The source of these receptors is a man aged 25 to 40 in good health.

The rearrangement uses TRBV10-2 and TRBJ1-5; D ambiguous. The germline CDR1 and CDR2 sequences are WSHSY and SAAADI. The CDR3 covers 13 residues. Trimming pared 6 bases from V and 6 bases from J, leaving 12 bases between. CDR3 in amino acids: CASSPTPPQPQHF. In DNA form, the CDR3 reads TGCGCCAGCAGCCCGACCCCCCCTCAGCCCCAGCATTTT.

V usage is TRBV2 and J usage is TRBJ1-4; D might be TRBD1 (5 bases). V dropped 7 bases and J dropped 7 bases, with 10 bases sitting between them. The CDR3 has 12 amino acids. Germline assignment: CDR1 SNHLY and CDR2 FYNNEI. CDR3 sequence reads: CASKFGGEKLFF. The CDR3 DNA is TGTGCCAGCAAGTTCGGGGGTGAAAAACTGTTTTTT.

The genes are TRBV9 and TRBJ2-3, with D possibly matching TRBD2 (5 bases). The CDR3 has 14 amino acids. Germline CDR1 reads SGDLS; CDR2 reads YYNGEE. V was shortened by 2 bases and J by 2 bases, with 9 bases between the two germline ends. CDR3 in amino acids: CASSVDFTTDTQYF. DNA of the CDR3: TGTGCCAGCAGCGTGGACTTCACCACAGATACGCAGTATTTT. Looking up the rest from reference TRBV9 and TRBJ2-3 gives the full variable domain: DSGVTQTPKHLITATGQRVTLRCSPRSGDLSVYWYQQSLDQGLQFLIQYYNGEERAKGNILERFSAQQFPDLHSELNLSSLELGDSALYFCASSVDFTTDTQYFGPGTRLTVL.

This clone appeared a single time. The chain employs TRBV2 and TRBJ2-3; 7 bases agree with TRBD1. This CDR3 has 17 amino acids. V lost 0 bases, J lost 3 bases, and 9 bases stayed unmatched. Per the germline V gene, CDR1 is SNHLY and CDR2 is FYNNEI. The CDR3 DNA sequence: TGTGCCAGCAGTGAAGCGCCCCGGGACAGAGGAACAGATACGCAGTATTTT. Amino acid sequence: CASSEAPRDRGTDTQYF.

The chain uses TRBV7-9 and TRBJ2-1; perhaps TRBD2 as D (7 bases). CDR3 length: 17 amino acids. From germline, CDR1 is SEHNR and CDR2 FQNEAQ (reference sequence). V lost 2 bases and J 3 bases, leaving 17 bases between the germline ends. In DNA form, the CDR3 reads TGTGCCAGCAGCTTATCGGCGCGGGGGCCTCTCTACAATGAGCAGTTCTTC. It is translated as CASSLSARGPLYNEQFF.

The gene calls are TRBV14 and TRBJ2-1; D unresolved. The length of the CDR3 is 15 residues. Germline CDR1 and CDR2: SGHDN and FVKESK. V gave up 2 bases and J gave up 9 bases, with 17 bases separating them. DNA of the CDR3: TGTGCCAGCAGCCAAAGGGCGCCTAGACATGGTGAGCAGTTCTTC. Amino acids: CASSQRAPRHGEQFF. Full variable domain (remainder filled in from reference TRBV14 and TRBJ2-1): EAGVTQFPSHSVIEKGQTVTLRCDPISGHDNLYWYRRVMGKEIKFLLHFVKESKQDESGMPNNRFLAERTGGTYSTLKVQPAELEDSGVYFCASSQRAPRHGEQFFGPGTRLTVL.

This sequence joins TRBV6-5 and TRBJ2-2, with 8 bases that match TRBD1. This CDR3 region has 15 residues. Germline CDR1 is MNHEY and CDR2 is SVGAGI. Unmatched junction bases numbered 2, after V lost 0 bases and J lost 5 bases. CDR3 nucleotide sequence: TGTGCCAGCAGTTACTCAAACAGGGGGACCGGGGAGCTGTTTTTT. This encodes CASSYSNRGTGELFF.

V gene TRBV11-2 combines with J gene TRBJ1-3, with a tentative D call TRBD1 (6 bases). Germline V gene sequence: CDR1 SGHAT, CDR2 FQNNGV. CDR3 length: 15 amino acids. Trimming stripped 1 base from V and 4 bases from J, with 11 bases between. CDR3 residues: CASSLVQGTGNTIYF. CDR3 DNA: TGTGCCAGCAGCTTAGTTCAGGGGACAGGAAACACCATATATTTT.

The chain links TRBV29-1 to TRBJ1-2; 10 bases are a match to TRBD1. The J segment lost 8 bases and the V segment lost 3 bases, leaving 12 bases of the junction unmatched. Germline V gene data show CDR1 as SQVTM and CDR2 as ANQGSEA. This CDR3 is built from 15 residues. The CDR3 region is CSVDRQGAGAEGYTF. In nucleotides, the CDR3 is TGCAGCGTTGATCGACAGGGGGCCGGAGCGGAAGGCTACACCTTC.

The CDR3 DNA sequence: TGTGCCAGCAGCTTAGGTCAGGGGTTTGGAAACACCATATATTTT. Encoded protein: CASSLGQGFGNTIYF. The V call is TRBV7-8, the J call TRBJ1-3, with D possibly TRBD1 on 6 matching bases. The CDR3 runs 15 residues. With 1 base removed from V and 3 bases from J, the gap between germline ends came to 10 bases. Germline-derived CDR1 and CDR2 are SGHVS and FQNEAQ.

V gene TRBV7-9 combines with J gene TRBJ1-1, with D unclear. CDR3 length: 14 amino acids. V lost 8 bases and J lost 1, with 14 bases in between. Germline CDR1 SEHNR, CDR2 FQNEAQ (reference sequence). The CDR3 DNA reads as TGTGCCAGCGGTAGGGAGGGAAAGAACACTGAAGCTTTCTTT. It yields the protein CASGREGKNTEAFF.

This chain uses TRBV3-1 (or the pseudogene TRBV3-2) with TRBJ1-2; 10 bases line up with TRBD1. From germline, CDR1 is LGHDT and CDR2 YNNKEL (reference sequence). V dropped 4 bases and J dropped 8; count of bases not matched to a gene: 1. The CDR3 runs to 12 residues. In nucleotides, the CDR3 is TGTGCCAGCAGCCCGACAGGGGGCGGCTACACCTTC. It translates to CASSPTGGGYTF.

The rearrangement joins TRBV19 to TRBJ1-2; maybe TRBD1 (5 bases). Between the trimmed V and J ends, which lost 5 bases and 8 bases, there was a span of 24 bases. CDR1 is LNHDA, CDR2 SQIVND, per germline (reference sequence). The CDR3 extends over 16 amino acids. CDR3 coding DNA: TGTGCCAGTAGTCCAATAGCGGTTCGTGGGGGGGACGGCTACACCTTC. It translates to CASSPIAVRGGDGYTF.

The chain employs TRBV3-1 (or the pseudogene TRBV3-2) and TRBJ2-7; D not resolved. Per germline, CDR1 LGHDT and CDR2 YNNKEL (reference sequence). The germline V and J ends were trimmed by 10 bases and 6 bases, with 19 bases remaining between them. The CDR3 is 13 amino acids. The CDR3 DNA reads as TGTGCCACCTCACCTAGAGGTGTTTCCGAGCAGTACTTC. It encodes CATSPRGVSEQYF.

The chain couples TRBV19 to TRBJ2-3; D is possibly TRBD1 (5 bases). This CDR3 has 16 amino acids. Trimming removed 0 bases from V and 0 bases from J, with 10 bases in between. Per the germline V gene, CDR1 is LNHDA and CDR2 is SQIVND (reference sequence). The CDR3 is CASSIDQGSSTDTQYF. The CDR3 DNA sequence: TGTGCCAGTAGTATAGATCAGGGCAGTAGCACAGATACGCAGTATTTT.

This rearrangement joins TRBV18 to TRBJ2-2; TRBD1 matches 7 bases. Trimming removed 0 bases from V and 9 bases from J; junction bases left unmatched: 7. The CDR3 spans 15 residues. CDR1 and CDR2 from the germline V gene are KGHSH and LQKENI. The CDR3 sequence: CASSPPDRAGRELFF. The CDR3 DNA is TGTGCCAGCTCACCACCAGACAGGGCCGGGAGGGAGCTGTTTTTT. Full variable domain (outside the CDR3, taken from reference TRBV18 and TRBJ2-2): NAGVMQNPRHLVRRRGQEARLRCSPMKGHSHVYWYRQLPEEGLKFMVYLQKENIIDESGMPKERFSAEFPKEGPSILRIQQVVRGDSAAYFCASSPPDRAGRELFFGEGSRLTVL.

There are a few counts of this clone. The CDR3 sequence: CASSISGQGPYEQYF. The DNA of the CDR3 is TGTGCCAGTAGTATCTCGGGACAGGGTCCCTACGAGCAGTACTTC. V gene TRBV19 combines with J gene TRBJ2-7; 9 bases map to TRBD1. The CDR3 length is 15 residues. The junction had 5 bases not matched to a gene; V was cut back by 3 bases and J by 2 bases. The germline V gene has CDR1 LNHDA and CDR2 SQIVND (reference sequence).

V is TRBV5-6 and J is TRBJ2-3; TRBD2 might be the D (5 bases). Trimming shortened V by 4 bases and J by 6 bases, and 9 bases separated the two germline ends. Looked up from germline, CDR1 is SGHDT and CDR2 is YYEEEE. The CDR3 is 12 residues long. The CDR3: CASSLRRDTQYF. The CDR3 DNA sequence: TGTGCCAGCAGCCTGAGGAGGGATACGCAGTATTTT.

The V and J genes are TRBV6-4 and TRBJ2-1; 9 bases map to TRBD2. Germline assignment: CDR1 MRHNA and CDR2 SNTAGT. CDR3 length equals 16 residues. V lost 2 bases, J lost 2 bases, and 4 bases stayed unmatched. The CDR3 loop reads CASSDRPSGAYNEQFF. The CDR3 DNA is TGTGCCAGCAGTGACAGGCCTAGCGGGGCCTACAATGAGCAGTTCTTC.

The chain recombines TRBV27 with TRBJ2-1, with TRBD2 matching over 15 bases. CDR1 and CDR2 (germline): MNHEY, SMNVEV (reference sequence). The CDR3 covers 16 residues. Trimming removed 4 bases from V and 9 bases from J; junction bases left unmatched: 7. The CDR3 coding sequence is TGTGCCAGCAGTTCCGCCGGACTAGCGGGGGGGATTGAGCAGTTCTTC. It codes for CASSSAGLAGGIEQFF.